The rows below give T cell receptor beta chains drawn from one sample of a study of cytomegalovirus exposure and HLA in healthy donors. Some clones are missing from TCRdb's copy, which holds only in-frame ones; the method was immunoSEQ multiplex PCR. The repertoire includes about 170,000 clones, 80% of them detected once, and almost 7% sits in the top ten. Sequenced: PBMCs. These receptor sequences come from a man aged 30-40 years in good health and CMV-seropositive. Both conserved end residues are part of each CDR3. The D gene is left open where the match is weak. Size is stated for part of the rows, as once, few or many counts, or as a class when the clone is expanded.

TGTGCCAGCAGTGCAGGGGCAGATACGCAGTATTTT,CASSAGADTQYF,TRBV9,TRBJ2-3,-,-
TGTGCCAGCAGTGAAACTTGGCAGGGCAATCAGCCCCAGCATTTT,CASSETWQGNQPQHF,TRBV2,TRBJ1-5,once,-
TGTGCCAGCAGCCCCGGGACAGGGGGCTCTGGAAACACCATATATTTT,CASSPGTGGSGNTIYF,TRBV7-9,TRBJ1-3,-,TRBD1
TGTGCCAGCAGCGTAGGGACAGAGAGTAACTATGGCTACACCTTC,CASSVGTESNYGYTF,TRBV9,TRBJ1-2,-,-
TGTGCCAGCAGCTTAGGCCCGGAGGTGAACACTGAAGCTTTCTTT,CASSLGPEVNTEAFF,TRBV7-8,TRBJ1-1,-,-
TGCGCCAGCAGCTGGGACGGGAGACCCGAGCAGTACTTC,CASSWDGRPEQYF,TRBV5-1,TRBJ2-7,-,-
TGTGCCAGTAGCATCACAGGGGACGCGACTCAGCCCCAGCATTTT,CASSITGDATQPQHF,TRBV19,TRBJ1-5,-,TRBD1
TGTGCCAGCAGTGAACCCAGGGGTGGCGAGCAGTACTTC,CASSEPRGGEQYF,TRBV2,TRBJ2-7,-,-
TGTGCCACTAGTAGAAGGGGCTCCTACGAGCAGTACTTC,CATSRRGSYEQYF,TRBV6-1,TRBJ2-7,-,-
TGTGCCAGCAGTGCCGGGAGCGACGAGCAGTACTTC,CASSAGSDEQYF,TRBV2,TRBJ2-7,-,-
TGTGCCAGCAGTTTATGGTCTACCCGGAGCTCCTACGAGCAGTACTTC,CASSLWSTRSSYEQYF,TRBV28,TRBJ2-7,-,-
TGTGCCAGCAGCACAGATCTCTACGAGCAGTACTTC,CASSTDLYEQYF,TRBV5-4,TRBJ2-7,-,-
TGTGCCAGTAGTCCCAAACAGGGGGCGGTTCAGCCCCAGCATTTT,CASSPKQGAVQPQHF,TRBV19,TRBJ1-5,-,TRBD1
TGTGCCAGCAGACTCCCGGGACAGGGAAATTTCCCGAGCTACACCTTC,CASRLPGQGNFPSYTF,TRBV6-6,TRBJ1-2,once,TRBD1
TGCAGCGTTGAAAGAGGATCTGGGACTAGCGGGAGACGGCACAATGAGCAGTTCTTC,CSVERGSGTSGRRHNEQFF,TRBV29-1,TRBJ2-1,-,TRBD2
TGTGCCAGCAGCTTATGGGCGTACGAGCAGTACTTC,CASSLWAYEQYF,TRBV7-9,TRBJ2-7,once,-
TGTGCCAGCAGCCACACTGACAGGGTAGGGGCCAACGTCCTGACTTTC,CASSHTDRVGANVLTF,TRBV7-9,TRBJ2-6,-,TRBD1